The present T cell receptor beta chain was sequenced within a study of T cell changes during pregnancy in multiple sclerosis. Some clones are missing from TCRdb's copy, which holds only in-frame ones; the method was immunoSEQ multiplex PCR. The sample has about 110,000 clones; 92% are singletons. V was pared by 2 bases and J by 0 bases, with 10 bases of the junction left unmatched. The germline V gene has CDR1 GTSNPN and CDR2 SVGIG (reference sequence). This CDR3 contains 18 residues. The TCR sequence derives from a female donor with multiple sclerosis, enrolled in a pregnancy study. The chain has TRBV30 and TRBJ2-6; 7 nucleotides line up with TRBD1. Here the sequenced sample was peripheral blood, taken after pregnancy. The CDR3: CAWSSTDRIDSGANVLTF. The CDR3 DNA follows: TGTGCCTGGAGTAGTACGGACAGGATTGACTCTGGGGCCAACGTCCTGACTTTC.